This TCR beta chain derives from a study of T cells in Graves' hyperthyroidism and ophthalmopathy. Using RNA transcripts as the source, TCR beta CDR3 regions were amplified. A first-round RT-PCR of the TCR CDR3 used the HTBI primer set. TCRdb re-analysed the multiplex PCR reads in MiXCR, keeping a single row per CDR3 protein. The sample has about 400,000 distinct CDR3 sequences; around 13% are singletons. Patients were excluded because of uncontrolled infection, other autoimmune disease, pregnancy or lactation. The CDR3 spans 14 residues. CDR1 and CDR2 from the germline V gene are SGHTA and FQGNSA. The trim removed 5 bases at V and 0 bases at J, leaving 3 bases unmatched. This clonotype appeared many times.

The chain employs TRBV7-2 and TRBJ1-1; 7 bases match TRBD1. Sequencing used blood. This sequence originates from a woman under 40 with Graves' ophthalmopathy. In DNA, the CDR3 is TGTGCCAGCAGCAGGGACAGAATGAACACTGAAGCTTTCTTT. Translated, it gives CASSRDRMNTEAFF.